This T cell receptor (beta chain) derives from a study of OX40 agonist ivuxolimab in advanced cancers. Study as a whole: Three patients, one with hepatocellular carcinoma and two with cutaneous melanoma, achieved partial responses. Study-wide findings and caveats: On average, CD8+ T cells showed a greater number of expanded clones than CD4+.

The CDR3 runs 14 residues. The V end was cut by 5 bases, the J end by 8 bases, with 18 bases between. Germline V lookup: CDR1 SGHTA, CDR2 FQGNSA. A note on this clone: Its antigen is undetermined.

Drawing of blood for sampling happened at baseline, at cycle 4 day 1, and at cycle 7 day 1. The data were produced by immunoSEQ multiplex PCR, yet TCRdb's version contains in-frame clones alone and is incomplete. Of almost 80,000 clones listed, about four fifths are singletons. The TCR originated in an adult with an advanced solid tumor such as melanoma, head and neck, liver or kidney cancer. This chain uses TRBV7-2 with TRBJ1-1; no reliable D call. The input for sequencing was CD4+ or CD8+ T cells sorted from blood, taken in a trial of the OX40 agonist ivuxolimab. CDR3 protein: CASSPEIHMLEAFF. The DNA of the CDR3 is TGTGCCAGCAGCCCGGAGATCCATATGCTCGAAGCTTTCTTT.